The 18 T cell receptor beta chains below were found in one sample sequenced in a study of CD8+CD57+ T cells in acquired aplastic anemia. TCR beta VDJ combinations and CDR3 sequences were profiled from genomic DNA. MiXCR was run by TCRdb on the reads, yielding one entry per CDR3 protein. The data hold 150,000 to 200,000 distinct CDR3 sequences, with 40% to 60% observed a single time. In patients chosen for sequencing, flow cytometry had shown CD8+CD57+ cell expansion. Sequencing was done on a sample of sorted CD4+, CD8+, or CD8+CD57+ T cells (not recorded which) from PBMCs. These receptor sequences come from a human donor with aplastic anemia.

This clonotype turned up a few times. In DNA, the CDR3 is TGTGCCAGCAGCTATCAGGGGGGCTACACCTTC. Translation gives CASSYQGGYTF. V gene TRBV7-9 combines with J gene TRBJ1-2; a weak D match, TRBD1 (6 bases). Trimming left V 4 bases short and J 8 bases short, with 8 bases between. Germline V CDR1 and CDR2: SEHNR, FQNEAQ (reference sequence). The CDR3 runs 11 residues.

On this clonotype: This may stem from a read error, because a much larger clone lies one nucleotide away. This sequence joins TRBV16 and TRBJ2-3; D is uncertain. Germline assignment: CDR1 KGHSY and CDR2 FQNENV. The CDR3 is 16 residues long. The CDR3 loop is CAGSQWETSYTDTQYF. The CDR3 nucleotides read TGTGCCGGCAGCCAATGGGAAACATCGTACACAGATACGCAGTATTTT. Drawing the rest from reference TRBV16 and TRBJ2-3, the complete variable domain is GEEVAQTPKHLVRGEGQKAKLYCAPIKGHSYVFWYQQVLKNEFKFLISFQNENVFDETGMPKERFSAKCLPNSPCSLEIQATKLEDSAVYFCAGSQWETSYTDTQYFGPGTRLTVL.

The chain uses TRBV5-1 and TRBJ2-7; no definite D call. The germline V and J ends were trimmed by 0 bases and 0 bases, with 7 bases remaining between them. CDR3 length: 14 residues. CDR1 is SGHRS and CDR2 is YFSETQ in the germline V gene. CDR3 nucleotide sequence: TGCGCCAGCAGCTTGGCCACAGCCTCCTACGAGCAGTACTTC. Translating it yields CASSLATASYEQYF.

V usage is TRBV29-1 and J usage is TRBJ1-2, with no clear D. CDR3 size: 10 residues. Trimming cost V 7 bases and J 5 bases, with 8 bases left between them. CDR1 SQVTM and CDR2 ANQGSEA come from the germline V gene. CDR3 region: CSAGGYGYTF. CDR3 in DNA: TGCAGCGCAGGCGGATATGGCTACACCTTC.

A few counts support this clonotype. This chain links TRBV7-2 with TRBJ2-7, with D perhaps given as TRBD1 or TRBD2 (5 bases each). Germline CDR1 SGHTA, CDR2 FQGNSA. This CDR3 is 14 amino acids long. With 6 bases removed from V and 3 bases from J, the gap between germline ends came to 15 bases. CDR3 coding DNA: TGTGCCAGCAGTCGACGGGACGGGGACTACGAGCAGTACTTC. Translating gives CASSRRDGDYEQYF.

The CDR3 region has the DNA TGTGCCAGTAACATGGGACACATGAACACTGAAGCTTTCTTT. Translation gives CASNMGHMNTEAFF. This chain connects TRBV19 to TRBJ1-1; TRBD1 might be the D (6 bases). This CDR3 comprises 14 residues. Germline values: CDR1 LNHDA, CDR2 SQIVND (reference sequence). Trimming took 7 bases from V and 0 from J, leaving 12 bases between them.

The chain links TRBV2 to TRBJ2-1, with TRBD2 matching over 9 bases. CDR3 length: 15 residues. The germline CDR1 and CDR2 sequences are SNHLY and FYNNEI. V was pared by 1 base and J by 8 bases, with 6 bases of the junction left unmatched. The chain's CDR3 is CASSEGRGGNYEQFF. DNA of the CDR3: TGTGCCAGCAGTGAAGGGCGGGGGGGCAACTATGAGCAGTTCTTC.

The chain employs TRBV29-1 and TRBJ1-1, with unresolved D. The V gene lost 8 bases and the J gene lost 5 bases, with 15 bases spanning the gap. Germline lookup yields CDR1 SQVTM and CDR2 ANQGSEA. CDR3 length: 12 residues. DNA for the CDR3: TGCAGCAGTTGGGGAAGCCGGACTGAAGCTTTCTTT. This translates into CSSWGSRTEAFF.

At least ten counts were recorded for this clonotype. The rearrangement joins TRBV20-1 to TRBJ2-3, with D possibly being TRBD1 or TRBD2 (5 bases each). The V end lost 1 base, the J end lost 11 bases, and 31 bases lay between the germline ends. The CDR3 is made up of 18 amino acids. CDR1 is DFQATT, CDR2 SNEGSKA, per germline (reference sequence). CDR3 nucleotides: TGCAGTGCTAGAGTGCAGGGTGGTCGCGGGCTAGCAGGAGACGAGCAGTATTTT. Its protein product is CSARVQGGRGLAGDEQYF.

The chain combines TRBV20-1 with TRBJ2-5; 9 bases agree with TRBD2. V was pared by 0 bases and J by 5 bases, with 4 bases of the junction left unmatched. The CDR3 contains 14 residues. Germline-derived CDR1 and CDR2 are DFQATT and SNEGSKA (reference sequence). CDR3 bases: TGCAGTGCTAGAGATCCTAGCGGGGCGGAGACCCAGTACTTC. Its translation: CSARDPSGAETQYF.

About this clonotype: This may be a read error, as it is one base from a much larger clone. The chain links TRBV9 to TRBJ2-7; D might be TRBD2 (5 bases). Germline CDR1 SGDLS, CDR2 YYNGEE. The CDR3 runs to 13 residues. The CDR3 DNA reads TGTGCCAGCAGCGTCGAGGGTTCGTACGAGCGGTACTTC. Residues: CASSVEGSYERYF.

A few counts support this clonotype. The chain is built from TRBV2 and TRBJ1-2, with D unclear. The CDR3 has 13 amino acids. Trimming cost V 7 bases and J 4 bases, with 13 bases left between them. From germline, CDR1 is SNHLY and CDR2 FYNNEI. The CDR3 DNA reads TGTGCCAGCACAGGATTCCAAGGCTATGGCTACACCTTC. Amino acid sequence: CASTGFQGYGYTF.

At least ten counts were recorded for this clonotype. This rearrangement joins TRBV7-9 to TRBJ2-5; 7 positions agree with TRBD2. The CDR3 has 15 amino acids. The V gene end was trimmed by 5 bases and the J gene end by 4 bases; junction bases not matched to a gene: 10. Germline V gives CDR1 SEHNR, CDR2 FQNEAQ (reference sequence). The CDR3 reads CASSQGSGGRETQYF. As DNA, the CDR3 is TGTGCCAGCAGCCAAGGTTCGGGAGGCAGAGAGACCCAGTACTTC. Full variable domain (missing parts from reference TRBV7-9 and TRBJ2-5): DTGVSQNPRHKITKRGQNVTFRCDPISEHNRLYWYRQTLGQGPEFLTYFQNEAQLEKSRLLSDRFSAERPKGSFSTLEIQRTEQGDSAMYLCASSQGSGGRETQYFGPGTRLLVL.

In this sample, this clonotype turned up a few times. J is TRBJ2-2 and V is TRBV2; the D gene is possibly TRBD2 (5 bases). This CDR3 has 12 amino acids. V was clipped by 9 bases and J by 7 bases, with 12 bases between them. Per germline, CDR1 SNHLY and CDR2 FYNNEI. DNA of the CDR3: TGTGCCAGTAAAGAGCGGTACGGGGAGCTGTTTTTT. Amino acids: CASKERYGELFF.

This clonotype was seen only a few times. The chain has TRBV24-1 and TRBJ1-2, with D maybe TRBD1 (5 bases). CDR3 length: 13 residues. Germline CDR1 KGHDR, CDR2 SFDVKD. Between the trimmed V and J ends, which lost 4 bases and 2 bases, there was a span of 7 bases. CDR3 protein: CATSEGGNYGYTF. The CDR3 nucleotides are TGTGCCACCAGTGAGGGGGGGAACTATGGCTACACCTTC.

V and J are TRBV29-1 and TRBJ1-2; D gene uncertain. There are 11 residues in the CDR3. Germline assignment: CDR1 SQVTM and CDR2 ANQGSEA. Deletions cut 6 bases from V and 5 bases from J, with 10 bases between. In DNA, the CDR3 is TGCAGCGTGGCTCATATGTATGGCTACACCTTC. This encodes CSVAHMYGYTF.

This clonotype was seen just once. This chain uses TRBV24-1 with TRBJ2-1; D is tentatively TRBD1 or TRBD2 (5 bases each). Trimming took 3 bases from V and 5 from J, leaving 16 bases between them. This CDR3 spans 16 amino acids. Germline-derived CDR1 and CDR2 are KGHDR and SFDVKD. The DNA for the CDR3 is TGTGCCACCAGTGATCCGGGACCCGGAAAGAACAATGAGCAGTTCTTC. This encodes CATSDPGPGKNNEQFF.

For the CDR3, the DNA is TGTGCGGCCGCAAACACCGGGGAGCTGTTTTTT. It codes for CAAANTGELFF. This chain connects TRBV10-3 to TRBJ2-2; D uncertain. Germline loops: CDR1 ENHRY, CDR2 SYGVKD. This CDR3 comprises 11 residues.